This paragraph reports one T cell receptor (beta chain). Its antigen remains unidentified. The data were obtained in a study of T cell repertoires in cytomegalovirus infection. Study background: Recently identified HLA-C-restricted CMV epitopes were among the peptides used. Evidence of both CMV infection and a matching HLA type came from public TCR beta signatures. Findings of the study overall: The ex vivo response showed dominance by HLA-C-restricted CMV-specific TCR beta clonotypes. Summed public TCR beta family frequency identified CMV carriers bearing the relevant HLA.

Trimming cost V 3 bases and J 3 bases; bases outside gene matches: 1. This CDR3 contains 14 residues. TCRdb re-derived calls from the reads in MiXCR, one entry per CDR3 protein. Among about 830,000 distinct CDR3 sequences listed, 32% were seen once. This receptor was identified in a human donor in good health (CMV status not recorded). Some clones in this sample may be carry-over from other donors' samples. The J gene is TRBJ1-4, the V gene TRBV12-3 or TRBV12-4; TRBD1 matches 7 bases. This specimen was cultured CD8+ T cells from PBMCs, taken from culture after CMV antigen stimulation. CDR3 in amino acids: CASSFGTANEKLFF. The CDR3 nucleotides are TGTGCCAGCAGTTTCGGGACAGCTAATGAAAAACTGTTTTTT.